Shown below are 5 T cell receptor beta chains from a single sample sequenced in a study of shared T cell receptors in the human thymus (dated by TCRdb to the early 2020s). To prepare the library, the immunoSEQ multiplex PCR assay was applied. TCRdb stores this immuneACCESS table with in-frame sequences only. Part of the clones is absent; in the studies checked, under half of the shortfall reflects unresolved V genes, and no reason is known for the rest. For this sample the table gives around 730,000 clones, of which approximately 85% were detected only once. About 0.011% of the sample is held by the ten biggest clonotypes. This sample was also put to use in a study of human thymus T cells.

The sequenced material came from thymocytes. The receptor set was obtained from a girl in the first two years of life with a congenital heart defect. Donor details come from another sample of the same person, matched by shared clones.

This chain links TRBV5-6 with TRBJ1-5; 9 bases are a match to TRBD1. Per germline, CDR1 SGHDT and CDR2 YYEEEE. This CDR3 has 15 residues. V lost 3 bases, J lost 5 bases, and 6 bases stayed unmatched. The CDR3, as DNA: TGTGCCAGCAGCTCGTCCCGGGACAGGGATCAGCCCCAGCATTTT. Protein product: CASSSSRDRDQPQHF.

The chain couples TRBV19 to TRBJ1-1; D is possibly TRBD1 (6 bases). Germline CDR1 and CDR2: LNHDA and SQIVND (reference sequence). The CDR3 runs 18 residues. Deletions cut 3 bases from V and 0 bases from J, with 20 bases between. CDR3 bases: TGTGCCAGTAGTATGTTCGATGTGACAGGACCCTTGAACACTGAAGCTTTCTTT. Its protein is CASSMFDVTGPLNTEAFF.

V is TRBV2 and J is TRBJ2-7; 7 bases line up with TRBD1. This CDR3 region has 16 residues. Germline V lookup: CDR1 SNHLY, CDR2 FYNNEI. V gave up 4 bases and J gave up 5 bases; unmatched junction bases: 14. CDR3 sequence: CASSGPIIDRVHEQYF. CDR3 bases: TGTGCCAGCAGTGGGCCGATCATAGACAGGGTCCACGAGCAGTACTTC.

The rearrangement uses TRBV28 and TRBJ1-6; D gene ambiguous. The CDR3 runs 14 residues. V was shortened by 7 bases and J by 6 bases, with 13 bases between the two germline ends. Germline CDR1 MDHEN, CDR2 SYDVKM. CDR3 nucleotides: TGTGCCAGCACCGCGGTCTTGCTTAATTCACCCCTCCACTTT. Its translation is CASTAVLLNSPLHF.

This chain links TRBV9 with TRBJ1-5; TRBD1 is a possible D gene (5 bases). CDR1 is SGDLS and CDR2 is YYNGEE in the germline V gene. The CDR3 totals 14 residues. Trimming pared 0 bases from V and 6 bases from J, leaving 10 bases between. The CDR3 DNA follows: TGTGCCAGCAGCGTAGGGCAGGGCAGTCAGCCCCAGCATTTT. This gives the protein CASSVGQGSQPQHF.